The 11 T cell receptor beta chains below were found in one sample sequenced in a study of OX40 agonist ivuxolimab in advanced cancers. The assay was immunoSEQ multiplex PCR, and TCRdb's table has in-frame clones only and misses some. The data show about 62,000 clones, around 92% seen once. The source was CD4+ or CD8+ T cells sorted from blood, collected in a trial of the OX40 agonist ivuxolimab. The receptors here all came from an adult with an advanced solid tumor such as melanoma, head and neck, liver or kidney cancer.

This clone was observed once. The rearrangement links TRBV14 to TRBJ2-3, with D possibly matching TRBD2 (5 bases). Germline CDR1 is SGHDN and CDR2 is FVKESK. Trimming removed 3 bases at V and 0 bases at J, with 13 bases between. This CDR3 spans 16 amino acids. The CDR3 DNA sequence: TGTGCCAGCAGCCACCGACCACGGGGTAGCACAGATACGCAGTATTTT. It yields the protein CASSHRPRGSTDTQYF.

This clone was found once. The chain links TRBV27 to TRBJ2-7, with TRBD2 matching over 11 bases. This CDR3 is 15 amino acids long. Trimming removed 7 bases from V and 0 bases from J; junction bases left unmatched: 5. Germline V lookup: CDR1 MNHEY, CDR2 SMNVEV (reference sequence). CDR3 sequence: CASNPGLAASYEQYF. The CDR3 coding sequence is TGTGCCAGCAATCCGGGACTAGCGGCCTCCTACGAGCAGTACTTC.

The chain joins TRBV19 to TRBJ2-1, with 9 bases identical to TRBD1. V gave up 3 bases and J gave up 8 bases; unmatched junction bases: 8. Germline lookup yields CDR1 LNHDA and CDR2 SQIVND (reference sequence). The CDR3 runs to 15 residues. CDR3 sequence: CASSIRDRVEYEQFF. CDR3 sequence (DNA): TGTGCCAGTAGTATTAGGGACAGGGTGGAGTATGAGCAGTTCTTC.

The chain recombines TRBV5-6 with TRBJ2-3, with D possibly matching TRBD1 (6 bases). The CDR3 covers 16 residues. CDR1 and CDR2 (germline): SGHDT, YYEEEE. The V end was cut by 2 bases, the J end by 0 bases, with 13 bases between. The DNA of the CDR3 is TGTGCCAGCAGCTTTGGGATGGGGGCTAGCACAGATACGCAGTATTTT. Its protein is CASSFGMGASTDTQYF.

CDR3 loop: CASGRGSYEQYF. In nucleotides, the CDR3 is TGTGCCAGCGGACGGGGATCCTACGAGCAGTACTTC. This chain uses TRBV6-5 with TRBJ2-7; D might be TRBD2 (5 bases). From germline, CDR1 is MNHEY and CDR2 SVGAGI. The CDR3 runs to 12 residues. V dropped 8 bases and J dropped 1 base, with 9 bases sitting between them.

The chain employs TRBV7-8 and TRBJ2-7, with D perhaps TRBD2 (5 bases). From germline, CDR1 is SGHVS and CDR2 FQNEAQ. Trimming took off 6 bases at V and 1 base at J, with 13 bases between the two ends. There are 14 residues in the CDR3. The CDR3, as DNA: TGTGCCAGCAGACAGAGGGAAGCGTCCTACGAGCAGTACTTC. Translation: CASRQREASYEQYF.

This clone appeared once. The genes are TRBV7-2 and TRBJ2-2, with 11 bases that match TRBD2. V dropped 5 bases and J dropped 2; count of bases not matched to a gene: 10. The V gene's germline CDR1 is SGHTA and CDR2 FQGNSA. The CDR3 totals 18 residues. In DNA form, the CDR3 reads TGTGCCAGCAGCCTACCGACTAGCGGGAAGCCAAACACCGGGGAGCTGTTTTTT. Translating it yields CASSLPTSGKPNTGELFF.

The chain employs TRBV4-1 and TRBJ2-7, with 12 positions matching TRBD2. Germline V lookup: CDR1 MGHRA, CDR2 YSYEKL. V was pared by 4 bases and J by 4 bases, with 5 bases of the junction left unmatched. This CDR3 spans 15 amino acids. The CDR3 here is CASSRTSGKGYEQYF. As DNA, the CDR3 is TGCGCCAGCAGCCGGACTAGCGGGAAAGGGTACGAGCAGTACTTC.

This rearrangement joins TRBV7-9 to TRBJ1-2; D possibly corresponds to TRBD1 (5 bases). V gave up 1 base and J gave up 4 bases, with 13 bases separating them. The CDR3 loop spans 15 amino acids. Germline loops: CDR1 SEHNR, CDR2 FQNEAQ (reference sequence). The CDR3 is CASSLVEFDSYGYTF. The CDR3 DNA reads TGTGCCAGCAGCTTAGTTGAGTTTGACAGCTATGGCTACACCTTC.

The count of this clone is one. The chain carries TRBV29-1 and TRBJ1-1, with D tentatively TRBD1 (6 bases). CDR1 is SQVTM, CDR2 ANQGSEA, per germline. The CDR3 contains 13 residues. V was shortened by 6 bases and J by 1 base, with 12 bases between the two germline ends. Written as DNA, the CDR3 is TGCAGCGTAAGCAGGGGAGGGAACACTGAAGCTTTCTTT. It is translated as CSVSRGGNTEAFF. The complete variable domain, with remaining parts taken from reference TRBV29-1 and TRBJ1-1, reads SAVISQKPSRDICQRGTSLTIQCQVDSQVTMMFWYRQQPGQSLTLIATANQGSEATYESGFVIDKFPISRPNLTFSTLTVSNMSPEDSSIYLCSVSRGGNTEAFFGQGTRLTVV.

This clone was seen a single time. The chain recombines TRBV7-9 with TRBJ2-2; TRBD2 agrees at 12 bases. Trimming took 0 bases from V and 0 from J; bases not matched to a gene: 5. The CDR3 is 19 amino acids. In germline, CDR1 is SEHNR, CDR2 FQNEAQ (reference sequence). The CDR3 bases are TGTGCCAGCAGCTTAGCGCTACTAGCGGGGGGTACGAACACCGGGGAGCTGTTTTTT. Protein: CASSLALLAGGTNTGELFF.